What follows describes a single T cell receptor (beta chain). The data are from a study of control samples from healthy donors and cancer patients. The J segment lost 7 bases and the V segment lost 4 bases, leaving 4 bases of the junction unmatched. The CDR3 loop spans 13 amino acids. CDR1 LGHDT and CDR2 YNNKEL come from the germline V gene (reference sequence). Data came from immunoSEQ multiplex PCR; TCRdb stores just in-frame clones and leaves some out. The sample shows approximately 220,000 clones, 85% to 95% of them seen only once. Sequencing used blood. This sequence was found in a man aged 50-59 years in good health. The genes are TRBV3-1 (or the pseudogene TRBV3-2) and TRBJ1-3; TRBD1 aligns across 7 bases. CDR3 region: CASSPGTANTIYF. Written as DNA, the CDR3 is TGTGCCAGCAGCCCAGGGACAGCGAACACCATATATTTT.